The 18 T cell receptor beta chains presented below share a single source sample, sequenced in a study of blood T cell repertoires in COVID-19. Libraries were prepared by immunoSEQ multiplex PCR; TCRdb keeps only in-frame clonotypes and omits some of them. The sample has 160,000 or so clones; about 88% are singletons. Sequences were obtained from peripheral blood. All receptors come from a middle-aged man with acute or convalescent COVID-19.

The chain employs TRBV5-1 and TRBJ1-2; D call uncertain. V lost 5 bases to trimming and J lost 3 bases, with 17 bases between them. The CDR3 covers 15 residues. Germline CDR1 and CDR2: SGHRS and YFSETQ. CDR3 residues: CASRPNTAQDYGYTF. Here the CDR3 DNA reads TGCGCCAGCAGGCCCAATACCGCCCAGGACTATGGCTACACCTTC.

The chain is built from TRBV19 and TRBJ1-5; TRBD1 matches 8 bases. V lost 6 bases to trimming and J lost 7 bases; unmatched junction nucleotides: 8. CDR3 size: 14 residues. CDR1 is LNHDA and CDR2 is SQIVND in the germline V gene (reference sequence). The CDR3 spells CASSPQGAWQPQHF. The CDR3 DNA reads TGTGCCAGTAGCCCTCAGGGGGCTTGGCAGCCCCAGCATTTT. Full variable domain (outside the CDR3, taken from reference TRBV19 and TRBJ1-5): DGGITQSPKYLFRKEGQNVTLSCEQNLNHDAMYWYRQDPGQGLRLIYYSQIVNDFQKGDIAEGYSVSREKKESFPLTVTSAQKNPTAFYLCASSPQGAWQPQHFGDGTRLSIL.

This clone was counted a few times. J is TRBJ1-1 and V is TRBV5-1; a possible D gene is TRBD1 (6 bases). The CDR3 consists of 14 residues. Germline V lookup: CDR1 SGHRS, CDR2 YFSETQ. V dropped 6 bases and J dropped 4 bases, with 16 bases sitting between them. CDR3 sequence (DNA): TGCGCCAGCAAGCTGGACAGACGACCCACTGAAGCTTTCTTT. Translating gives CASKLDRRPTEAFF.

The rearrangement joins TRBV4-2 to TRBJ1-5; D unclear. Germline V lookup: CDR1 LGHNA, CDR2 YNFKEQ. The germline V and J ends were trimmed by 2 bases and 4 bases, with 9 bases remaining between them. The length of the CDR3 is 14 residues. The CDR3 is CASSQYQVNQPQHF. For the CDR3, the DNA is TGTGCCAGCAGCCAATACCAGGTGAATCAGCCCCAGCATTTT.

This sequence joins TRBV13 and TRBJ1-3; D is possibly TRBD1 (5 bases). The CDR3 spans 14 residues. Germline-derived CDR1 and CDR2 are PRHDT and FYEKMQ (reference sequence). V lost 5 bases to trimming and J lost 7 bases, with 15 bases between them. CDR3 in DNA: TGTGCCAGCAGCGCGCGGGACCTAGCGAACACCATATATTTT. Its translation is CASSARDLANTIYF. Variable domain in full (rest from reference TRBV13 and TRBJ1-3): AAGVIQSPRHLIKEKRETATLKCYPIPRHDTVYWYQQGPGQDPQFLISFYEKMQSDKGSIPDRFSAQQFSDYHSELNMSSLELGDSALYFCASSARDLANTIYFGEGSWLTVV.

This clone appeared a single time. The V call is TRBV7-2, the J call TRBJ2-3, with 12 bases lining up with TRBD1. This CDR3 has 16 residues. In germline, CDR1 is SGHTA, CDR2 FQGNSA. Trimming cost V 1 base and J 11 bases; bases outside gene matches: 10. Here the CDR3 reads CASSLVGGQGAYGQYF. The CDR3 nucleotides read TGTGCCAGCAGCTTAGTAGGGGGACAGGGGGCCTATGGGCAGTATTTT.

Points on this clone: Distinct nucleotide sequences in the sample also encode this CDR3. The chain recombines TRBV18 with TRBJ1-2; 11 bases are shared with TRBD1. This CDR3 has 15 amino acids. The ends lost 3 bases at V and 5 bases at J; junction bases unmatched: 5. CDR1 is KGHSH and CDR2 is LQKENI in the germline V gene. The CDR3 region has the DNA TGTGCCAGCTCACCCTCGGGGACAGGGGGATATGGCTACACCTTC. Its protein product is CASSPSGTGGYGYTF.

The sample holds one count of this clone. The chain links TRBV7-9 to TRBJ2-7; D not resolved. Germline V gene sequence: CDR1 SEHNR, CDR2 FQNEAQ (reference sequence). CDR3 length: 15 amino acids. V lost 3 bases to trimming and J lost 6 bases, with 18 bases between them. For the CDR3, the DNA is TGTGCCAGCAGCTTCAAATTAGCCCAAACCTCCGAGCAGTACTTC. Translated, it gives CASSFKLAQTSEQYF.

The J gene is TRBJ1-5, the V gene TRBV15; D is ambiguous. The CDR3 totals 12 residues. Trimming shortened V by 0 bases and J by 7 bases, and 4 bases separated the two germline ends. The V gene's germline CDR1 is LNHNV and CDR2 YYDKDF (reference sequence). The CDR3: CATSRDIQPQHF. The CDR3 DNA is TGTGCCACCAGCAGAGATATCCAGCCCCAGCATTTT.

Only one count was recorded for this clone. The gene calls are TRBV7-2 and TRBJ2-2; the D is unclear. The germline CDR1 and CDR2 sequences are SGHTA and FQGNSA. Trimming stripped 6 bases from V and 4 bases from J, with 12 bases between. CDR3 length: 14 residues. Here the CDR3 DNA reads TGTGCCAGCAGAATGGAGCCTACCACCGGGGAGCTGTTTTTT. Translating gives CASRMEPTTGELFF.

The J gene is TRBJ2-3, the V gene TRBV5-8, with a weak D call TRBD2 (5 bases). The germline CDR1 and CDR2 sequences are SGHTS and YDEGEE. Trimming pared 0 bases from V and 0 bases from J, leaving 11 bases between. This CDR3 has 16 residues. The CDR3 coding sequence is TGTGCCAGCAGCTTGGGGGTGGACTCTAGCACAGATACGCAGTATTTT. Protein product: CASSLGVDSSTDTQYF.

This clone occurred a few times. The rearrangement uses TRBV7-6 and TRBJ2-7; possible D gene TRBD1, 5 bases. This CDR3 contains 15 residues. Germline lookup yields CDR1 SGHVS and CDR2 FNYEAQ. Trimming pared 2 bases from V and 2 bases from J, leaving 13 bases between. This chain's CDR3 is CASSLTSLQAYEQYF. For the CDR3, the DNA is TGTGCCAGCAGCTTAACCTCCCTACAGGCCTACGAGCAGTACTTC.

The V and J genes are TRBV18 and TRBJ1-5; no firm D call. This CDR3 region has 15 residues. From germline, CDR1 is KGHSH and CDR2 LQKENI. The V end lost 2 bases, the J end lost 6 bases, and 14 bases lay between the germline ends. CDR3 DNA sequence: TGTGCCAGCTCACCAGGGCCAGAAGTGGGTCAGCCCCAGCATTTT. Translated: CASSPGPEVGQPQHF.

The chain carries TRBV19 and TRBJ2-7; TRBD2 matches at 10 bases. Germline V gene data show CDR1 as LNHDA and CDR2 as SQIVND (reference sequence). The CDR3 is 16 amino acids. Losses at the gene ends were 6 bases for V and 2 bases for J; bases not matched to a gene: 10. This CDR3 reads CASSPLSGGPPYEQYF. For the CDR3, the DNA is TGTGCCAGTAGCCCTCTTAGCGGGGGGCCCCCCTACGAGCAGTACTTC.

The chain is built from TRBV11-1 and TRBJ2-3, with D tentatively TRBD1 (5 bases). The CDR3 loop spans 14 amino acids. The germline CDR1 and CDR2 sequences are SGHAT and FQDESV (reference sequence). V lost 2 bases and J 6 bases, leaving 12 bases between the germline ends. CDR3 bases: TGTGCCAGCAGCTTAAATGGGGCACAGGATACGCAGTATTTT. Translation gives CASSLNGAQDTQYF.

The rearrangement uses TRBV7-2 and TRBJ1-2, with a tentative D call TRBD1 (6 bases). The CDR3 loop spans 16 amino acids. The V gene's germline CDR1 is SGHTA and CDR2 FQGNSA. V lost 5 bases, J lost 0 bases, and 16 bases lay in between. The CDR3, as DNA: TGTGCCAGCAGCCCCGAACAGGGTCGGGCTAACTATGGCTACACCTTC. Translating gives CASSPEQGRANYGYTF. The variable domain in full, completed from reference TRBV7-2 and TRBJ1-2, reads GAGVSQSPSNKVTEKGKDVELRCDPISGHTALYWYRQSLGQGLEFLIYFQGNSAPDKSGLPSDRFSAERTGGSVSTLTIQRTQQEDSAVYLCASSPEQGRANYGYTFGSGTRLTVV.

The gene calls are TRBV5-1 and TRBJ2-3; 10 bases fit TRBD1. The CDR3 length is 16 residues. Germline values: CDR1 SGHRS, CDR2 YFSETQ. Trimming cost V 0 bases and J 6 bases; bases outside gene matches: 7. CDR3 nucleotides: TGCGCCAGCAGCTTGGACCGACAGGGGGCCGGGGATACGCAGTATTTT. Protein: CASSLDRQGAGDTQYF.

The J gene is TRBJ2-7, the V gene TRBV6-5; 9 bases match TRBD1. Germline V lookup: CDR1 MNHEY, CDR2 SVGAGI. Unmatched junction bases numbered 6, after V lost 2 bases and J lost 4 bases. The CDR3 extends over 15 amino acids. In nucleotides, the CDR3 is TGTGCCAGCAGTTACGCTGAGACAGGGGGGTACGAGCAGTACTTC. Protein product: CASSYAETGGYEQYF.